This T cell receptor beta chain stems from a study of CXCR4 blockade with PD-1 therapy in pancreatic cancer (dated by TCRdb to the late 2010s). General notes on the study: The study combined multiplex immunohistochemistry and TCRbeta immunosequencing of resected pancreatic ductal adenocarcinoma with ex vivo slice culture testing PD-1 and CXCR4 blockade. To look at intratumoral heterogeneity, the researchers TCR-sequenced two geographically distinct regions from each of several tumors. Summary of the overall study and its limitations: Although tumors showed clonal expansion, with a mean productive clonality of about 0.15 compared with 0.05 in healthy blood, clonality was not correlated with survival. Amino acid clone frequency correlated strongly with the number of distinct nucleotide rearrangements encoding it, suggesting convergent selection by common tumor antigens. Only TCRbeta chains were sequenced, so true antigen-specificity overlap of convergent dominant clones remained unconfirmed pending paired alpha-beta single-cell sequencing.

The archived tumor blocks came from patients who had not received neoadjuvant therapy before resection. The preserved-tissue arm of the study used a few dozen surgical resection samples from 20 to 25 previously untreated pancreatic ductal adenocarcinoma patients. For the resection arm, ten 5-micron curls of FFPE tumor adjacent to the multiplex immunohistochemistry slide were used for DNA extraction. V loses 6 bases at its end and J loses 5 bases; junction bases beyond the gene matches: 7. CDR3 length: 14 amino acids, cysteine to phenylalanine. Only the CDR3 DNA is retained, 42 bases long and in frame from the first base. In this sample, this clone turned up many times. Its binding antigen is unknown. Within one base of it there is no much larger clone, and no base qualities were kept. Using the immunoSEQ Assay at Adaptive Biotechnologies, the researchers immunosequenced TCRbeta CDR3 regions from the extracted DNA. As for the authors' bioinformatics: To quantify the absolute abundance of each unique TCRbeta CDR3, sequences were collapsed and filtered. Clonality, calculated using only productive in-frame rearrangements, was defined as 1 minus Pielou's evenness. Regional overlap was measured by following the top 100 nucleotide rearrangements across paired samples, and the Morisita index was used to compare paired samples with unrelated samples. Convergence of nucleotide rearrangements onto identical amino acid sequences was assessed with the immunoSEQ Rearrangement Details tool. As stored in TCRdb, this immuneACCESS dataset retains in-frame rearrangements with V and J assigned. A fraction of the clones does not appear; measured against another copy, unresolved V genes explain less than half of the discrepancy, and the remainder lacks a known reason. V, J and clone size are taken as reported in that table, and D and trimming were inferred from the DNA itself. The sample table records around 6,400 clones; 35% to 45% of these occur just once. Of the sample, over 10% is held by the ten largest clones.

The sequenced material came from tumor tissue. The rearrangement joined TRBV7-1 to TRBJ2-3; 8 junctional bases match TRBD2. TRBV7-1 is known as an ORF, though its function is uncertain. The TCR originated in a human donor with pancreatic ductal adenocarcinoma. The DNA is as follows: TGTGCCAGCAGTCAGAGCGGGAGTGGAGATACGCAGTATTTT. Its coded protein is CASSQSGSGDTQYF.